This entry lists 25 T cell receptor beta chains sequenced from one sample in a study of blood T cell repertoires in COVID-19. The protocol was immunoSEQ multiplex PCR, while the TCRdb copy is restricted to in-frame clones and leaves out a portion. The top ten hold 4% to 5.5% of the sample, which has under 65,000 clones, 80% to 90% seen once. The sequenced sample consisted of peripheral blood. These receptors came from a woman aged 60-70 years with acute or convalescent COVID-19.

CDR3 sequence (DNA): TGTGCCAGCAGCCAAACTGACACCATATATTTT. This sequence encodes CASSQTDTIYF. This rearrangement joins TRBV3-1 (or the pseudogene TRBV3-2) to TRBJ1-3; D is unresolved. V was shortened by 2 bases and J by 8 bases, with 4 bases between the two germline ends. Germline CDR1 LGHDT, CDR2 YNNKEL (reference sequence). The CDR3 is 11 residues long.

This chain connects TRBV5-1 to TRBJ2-3, with 9 bases identical to TRBD2. CDR3 length: 15 amino acids. Germline V gives CDR1 SGHRS, CDR2 YFSETQ. Trimming at V came to 2 bases and at J to 1 base, leaving 2 bases not matched to a gene. Here the CDR3 DNA reads TGCGCCAGCAGCTTCGCGGGAGGGGGCACAGATACGCAGTATTTT. It specifies CASSFAGGGTDTQYF.

This clone was seen just once. The chain has TRBV24-1 and TRBJ2-1; D is unresolved. The CDR3 contains 11 residues. Deletions cut 6 bases from V and 10 bases from J, with 9 bases between. CDR1 is KGHDR and CDR2 is SFDVKD in the germline V gene. The CDR3 loop is CATSRVEEQFF. The CDR3 nucleotides are TGTGCCACCAGTCGAGTTGAGGAGCAGTTCTTC.

This sequence joins TRBV24-1 and TRBJ2-1, with a possible D match to TRBD1 (6 bases). CDR1 and CDR2 from the germline V gene are KGHDR and SFDVKD. The CDR3 is 17 amino acids. Trimming left V 5 bases short and J 3 bases short, with 19 bases between. In DNA form, the CDR3 reads TGTGCCACCAGTGCCAATACAGGGCCTCGGGGCTACAATGAGCAGTTCTTC. Its translation is CATSANTGPRGYNEQFF.

The DNA for the CDR3 is TGTGCCAGTAGTAGGGATGAGACAGGGCCCAATCAGCCCCAGCATTTT. Encoded protein: CASSRDETGPNQPQHF. The J gene is TRBJ1-5, the V gene TRBV19; the match to TRBD1 covers 7 bases. The J segment lost 3 bases and the V segment lost 4 bases, leaving 9 bases of the junction unmatched. Germline V gene data show CDR1 as LNHDA and CDR2 as SQIVND (reference sequence). The CDR3 runs 16 residues.

Of note for this clone: Other nucleotide sequences from this sample produce the same CDR3. The chain links TRBV10-1 to TRBJ1-2; no clear D. The V and J ends lost 0 bases and 2 bases respectively, with 4 bases between them. CDR1 is WNHNN, CDR2 SYGVQD, per germline (reference sequence). The CDR3 loop spans 13 amino acids. Here the CDR3 DNA reads TGCGCCAGCAGTGAGTCGGGCAACTATGGCTACACCTTC. Encoded protein: CASSESGNYGYTF.

V is TRBV5-1 and J is TRBJ2-2; tentative D call: TRBD1 (5 bases). Germline V gene data show CDR1 as SGHRS and CDR2 as YFSETQ. V was clipped by 3 bases and J by 1 base, with 10 bases between them. The CDR3 sequence is 15 residues long. CDR3 sequence (DNA): TGCGCCAGCAGCTCGACAGTCATGAACACCGGGGAGCTGTTTTTT. Translating it yields CASSSTVMNTGELFF.

The gene calls are TRBV25-1 and TRBJ1-4, with 11 bases aligning to TRBD1. Unmatched junction bases numbered 4, after V lost 3 bases and J lost 10 bases. This CDR3 has 14 residues. Germline V gives CDR1 MGHDK, CDR2 SYGVNS. The CDR3, as DNA: TGTGCCAGCAGTGAGGACAGGGGGCATAGAAAACTGTTTTTT. Protein: CASSEDRGHRKLFF.

This chain joins TRBV10-3 and TRBJ2-3, with 7 bases fitting TRBD2. This CDR3 comprises 15 residues. Germline V gene data show CDR1 as ENHRY and CDR2 as SYGVKD. V shed 3 bases and J 1 base; nucleotides not matched to a gene: 4. The CDR3: CAISDFTSGTDTQYF. In DNA form, the CDR3 reads TGTGCCATCAGTGACTTCACTAGCGGCACAGATACGCAGTATTTT.

The genes are TRBV21-1 and TRBJ2-4; TRBD1, the D gene given by the table, was not confirmed from the DNA. TRBV21-1 is reported as a pseudogene. There are 15 residues in the CDR3. CDR3 residues: CASSILPTGVNIQYF. For the CDR3, the DNA is TGTGCCAGCAGCATCCTACCGACAGGGGTAAACATTCAGTACTTC.

This sequence joins TRBV6-5 and TRBJ2-7; 10 bases map to TRBD2. The CDR3 loop spans 14 amino acids. Germline V gives CDR1 MNHEY, CDR2 SVGAGI. V lost 5 bases and J lost 12; bases outside the gene matches: 13. This CDR3 is CASSSPGTSVSLYF. The CDR3 DNA reads TGTGCCAGCAGTAGTCCCGGGACTAGCGTAAGTCTGTACTTC.

This clone was observed once. The V gene is TRBV19, the J gene TRBJ1-5; the D gene is possibly TRBD1 (6 bases). The CDR3 has 16 amino acids. Germline V CDR1 and CDR2: LNHDA, SQIVND (reference sequence). The ends were cut back, 3 bases at V and 1 base at J, with 13 bases in the middle. The CDR3 sequence: CASSIFQGQSNQPQHF. The CDR3, as DNA: TGTGCCAGTAGTATTTTTCAGGGACAAAGCAATCAGCCCCAGCATTTT.

The chain joins TRBV14 to TRBJ2-7; weak D call: TRBD2 (5 bases). The V end lost 4 bases, the J end lost 0 bases, and 10 bases lay between the germline ends. In germline, CDR1 is SGHDN, CDR2 FVKESK. This CDR3 comprises 14 residues. This chain's CDR3 is CASSPRRSSYEQYF. CDR3 bases: TGTGCCAGCAGCCCCCGGAGGAGCTCCTACGAGCAGTACTTC.

The table lists this clone with a few counts. J is TRBJ2-1 and V is TRBV7-8; TRBD2 agrees at 7 bases. Trimming at V came to 7 bases and at J to 3 bases, leaving 3 bases not matched to a gene. CDR3 size: 13 residues. The germline gives CDR1 SGHVS, CDR2 FQNEAQ. CDR3 loop: CASTRGGYNEQFF. Here the CDR3 DNA reads TGTGCCAGCACCCGCGGGGGCTACAATGAGCAGTTCTTC.

The chain combines TRBV19 with TRBJ1-1; TRBD1 might be the D (5 bases). The V end was cut by 1 base, the J end by 1 base, with 10 bases between. The germline gives CDR1 LNHDA, CDR2 SQIVND (reference sequence). The CDR3 runs to 15 residues. CDR3 sequence: CASSIVTGANTEAFF. CDR3 DNA sequence: TGTGCCAGTAGTATAGTAACTGGGGCGAACACTGAAGCTTTCTTT.

The CDR3 loop is CASSPLGGGGGYEQYF. The CDR3 DNA follows: TGTGCCAGCAGTCCCCTAGGCGGCGGGGGGGGCTACGAGCAGTACTTC. The chain joins TRBV28 to TRBJ2-7; TRBD2 agrees at 9 bases. This CDR3 is 16 amino acids long. The germline V gene has CDR1 MDHEN and CDR2 SYDVKM. Unmatched junction bases numbered 11, after V lost 5 bases and J lost 3 bases.

The rearrangement joins TRBV10-2 to TRBJ2-5; D is perhaps TRBD2 (6 bases). CDR3 size: 14 residues. Germline loops: CDR1 WSHSY, CDR2 SAAADI. The V gene lost 2 bases and the J gene lost 3 bases, with 10 bases spanning the gap. The CDR3 sequence: CASSEQGGKETQYF. As DNA, the CDR3 is TGCGCCAGCAGTGAGCAGGGAGGAAAAGAGACCCAGTACTTC.

The genes are TRBV29-1 and TRBJ2-2; the D gene is possibly TRBD1 (5 bases). CDR3 size: 14 residues. CDR1 and CDR2 from the germline V gene are SQVTM and ANQGSEA. The V gene lost 7 bases and the J gene lost 0 bases, with 12 bases spanning the gap. CDR3 residues: CSARRQTNTGELFF. CDR3 DNA: TGCAGCGCCAGAAGACAGACGAACACCGGGGAGCTGTTTTTT.

Written as DNA, the CDR3 is TGTGCCAGCAGCAGAGACAGCCGCCAATTGGGTTCACCCCTCCACTTT. The encoded protein is CASSRDSRQLGSPLHF. This sequence joins TRBV6-2 or TRBV6-3 and TRBJ1-6, with D perhaps TRBD1 (5 bases). The CDR3 consists of 16 residues. Germline values: CDR1 MNHEY, CDR2 SVGEGT. Deletions cut 6 bases from V and 9 bases from J, with 21 bases between.

V gene TRBV7-9 combines with J gene TRBJ1-3; D is possibly TRBD1 (6 bases). The V end lost 5 bases, the J end lost 2 bases, and 10 bases lay between the germline ends. Germline loops: CDR1 SEHNR, CDR2 FQNEAQ (reference sequence). The CDR3 contains 14 residues. The CDR3 loop reads CASSLTGPGNTIYF. The CDR3 region has the DNA TGTGCCAGCAGCCTAACAGGGCCTGGAAACACCATATATTTT.

The chain carries TRBV15 and TRBJ2-7, with 10 bases fitting TRBD1. Germline loops: CDR1 LNHNV, CDR2 YYDKDF (reference sequence). Trimming at V came to 1 base and at J to 5 bases, leaving 8 bases not matched to a gene. The CDR3 runs to 16 residues. This CDR3 is CATSRVGTGVSHEQYF. The CDR3 region has the DNA TGTGCCACCAGCAGAGTTGGGACAGGGGTATCCCACGAGCAGTACTTC.

This CDR3 is CASSLSNQPQHF. DNA of the CDR3: TGTGCCAGCAGTCTGTCGAATCAGCCCCAGCATTTT. V usage is TRBV2 and J usage is TRBJ1-5, with D unresolved. V lost 5 bases to trimming and J lost 4 bases, with 6 bases between them. The germline V gene encodes CDR1 SNHLY and CDR2 FYNNEI. This CDR3 has 12 residues.

CDR3 in DNA: TGTGCCACCAGCAGACTACAGGGAACGAGTGGCAATGAGCAGTTCTTC. Protein: CATSRLQGTSGNEQFF. V usage is TRBV15 and J usage is TRBJ2-1; perhaps TRBD1 as D (6 bases). Germline V gene data show CDR1 as LNHNV and CDR2 as YYDKDF (reference sequence). V lost 2 bases to trimming and J lost 6 bases, with 17 bases between them. The CDR3 is 16 amino acids.

This clone was counted a few times. This chain connects TRBV4-1 to TRBJ1-4, with a possible D match to TRBD1 (6 bases). V lost 1 base, J lost 0 bases, and 18 bases lay in between. This CDR3 region has 19 residues. CDR1 is MGHRA and CDR2 is YSYEKL in the germline V gene. The CDR3 sequence: CASSQVGTLKPSTNEKLFF. The CDR3 nucleotides are TGCGCCAGCAGCCAAGTCGGGACACTAAAGCCCTCAACTAATGAAAAACTGTTTTTT.

A single count supports this clone. This chain joins TRBV6-5 and TRBJ2-7; 14 bases fit TRBD2. V lost 6 bases, J lost 4 bases, and 5 bases stayed unmatched. This CDR3 region has 15 residues. Germline V gene sequence: CDR1 MNHEY, CDR2 SVGAGI. The CDR3 region is CASRPGLAGAYEQYF. Here the CDR3 DNA reads TGTGCCAGCAGACCGGGACTAGCGGGAGCTTACGAGCAGTACTTC.